Below, one TCR beta chain is given with its context. PCR primers comprised 60 Vbeta and 13 Jbeta primers. Generated by immunoSEQ multiplex PCR, the TCRdb table keeps only in-frame clones and is missing some. The sample holds fewer than 200,000 clones; about 82% are singletons and the top ten take about 0.77%. The entry originates in a study of cytomegalovirus exposure and HLA in healthy donors. The CDR3 is 18 residues long. Germline CDR1 is SEHNR and CDR2 is FQNEAQ (reference sequence). V shed 1 base and J shed 5 bases, with 20 bases lying between them. The clonotype originates from a woman between 18 and 29 years old in good health and CMV-seronegative. Sequences were obtained from PBMCs. This chain joins TRBV7-9 and TRBJ2-2; TRBD2 might be the D (6 bases). The CDR3 DNA is TGTGCCAGCAGCTTAGGGGGGTCCCGCGGGATGAAAACCGGGGAGCTGTTTTTT. Translation gives CASSLGGSRGMKTGELFF.